This T cell receptor beta chain is from a study of OX40 agonist ivuxolimab in advanced cancers. General study points: Expansion of clones was among the lowest in partial responders at 0.1-3.0 mg/kg. Antigen targets of the expanded peripheral T cells went undetermined.

Assay: immunoSEQ multiplex PCR; the TCRdb copy retains only in-frame clones and omits some. The sample records 60,000 to 85,000 clones, roughly 84% being singletons. On this clone itself: Its antigen is currently unknown.

Trimming removed 4 bases at V and 5 bases at J, with 9 bases between. This CDR3 comprises 13 residues. Germline assignment: CDR1 SGHNT and CDR2 YYREEE (reference sequence). The sequence derives from an adult with an advanced solid tumor such as melanoma, head and neck, liver or kidney cancer. The gene calls are TRBV5-4 and TRBJ2-2; D is possibly TRBD2 (5 bases). Here the sequenced sample was CD4+ or CD8+ T cells sorted from blood, taken in a trial of the OX40 agonist ivuxolimab. The CDR3 loop is CASSPGVTGELFF. The CDR3 DNA sequence: TGTGCCAGCAGCCCCGGGGTAACCGGGGAGCTGTTTTTT.